What follows is one TCR beta chain and its context. Antigen specificity is unknown. The V end lost 5 bases, the J end lost 5 bases, and 24 bases lay between the germline ends. The CDR3 covers 17 residues. The V gene's germline CDR1 is SEHNR and CDR2 FQNEAQ (reference sequence). Assay: immunoSEQ multiplex PCR; the TCRdb copy retains only in-frame clones and omits some. The repertoire holds about 100,000 clones, with almost 90% as singletons. No infections or other immune events were documented during collection. This record comes from a study of identifying expanded T cells in peripheral blood. Regarding the study as a whole: Clone count variance between roughly two-week samples rose with total template count. Technical replicates showed about 1.1 changed clones; approximately 2 weeks roughly 15; four weeks 19.

Sequencing was done on a sample of blood. The source is a person between 18 and 70 years old in good health. The chain has TRBV7-9 and TRBJ2-5; D not certain. CDR3 region: CASSLYRAPALRETQYF. The DNA for the CDR3 is TGTGCCAGCAGCCTCTACCGGGCCCCGGCGTTGCGGGAGACCCAGTACTTC.